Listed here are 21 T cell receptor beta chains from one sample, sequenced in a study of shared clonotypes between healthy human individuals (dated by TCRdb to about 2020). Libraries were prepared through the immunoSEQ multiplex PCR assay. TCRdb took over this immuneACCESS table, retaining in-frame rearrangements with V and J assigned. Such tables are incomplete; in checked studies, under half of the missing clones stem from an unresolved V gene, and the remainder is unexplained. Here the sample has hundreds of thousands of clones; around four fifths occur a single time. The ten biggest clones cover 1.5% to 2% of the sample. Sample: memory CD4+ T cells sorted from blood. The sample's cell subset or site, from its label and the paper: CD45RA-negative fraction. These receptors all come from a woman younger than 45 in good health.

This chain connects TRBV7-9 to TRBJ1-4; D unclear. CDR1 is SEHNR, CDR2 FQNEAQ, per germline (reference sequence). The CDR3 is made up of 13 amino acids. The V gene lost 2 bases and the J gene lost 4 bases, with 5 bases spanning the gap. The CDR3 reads CASSLQINEKLFF. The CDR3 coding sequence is TGTGCCAGCAGCTTACAGATTAATGAAAAACTGTTTTTT.

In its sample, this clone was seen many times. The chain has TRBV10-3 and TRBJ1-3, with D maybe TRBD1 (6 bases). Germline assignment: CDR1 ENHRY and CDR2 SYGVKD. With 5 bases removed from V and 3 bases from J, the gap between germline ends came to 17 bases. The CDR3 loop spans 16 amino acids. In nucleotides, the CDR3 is TGTGCCATCAGTACAGGACAGTCGGGCTATGGAAACACCATATATTTT. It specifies CAISTGQSGYGNTIYF.

CDR3 nucleotides: TGTGCCAGCAGTTACTCAAAGGCAGAGGGCTACGAGCAGTACTTC. Its protein is CASSYSKAEGYEQYF. The V gene is TRBV6-6, the J gene TRBJ2-7, with D possibly matching TRBD2 (5 bases). This CDR3 has 15 residues. The ends were cut back, 0 bases at V and 3 bases at J, with 12 bases in the middle. The germline CDR1 and CDR2 sequences are MNHNY and SVGAGI (reference sequence).

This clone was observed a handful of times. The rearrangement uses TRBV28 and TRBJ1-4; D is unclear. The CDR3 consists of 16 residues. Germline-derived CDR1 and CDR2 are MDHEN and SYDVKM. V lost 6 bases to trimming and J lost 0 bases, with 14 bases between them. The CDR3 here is CASSYFEIATNEKLFF. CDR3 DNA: TGTGCCAGCAGCTATTTCGAGATCGCAACTAATGAAAAACTGTTTTTT.

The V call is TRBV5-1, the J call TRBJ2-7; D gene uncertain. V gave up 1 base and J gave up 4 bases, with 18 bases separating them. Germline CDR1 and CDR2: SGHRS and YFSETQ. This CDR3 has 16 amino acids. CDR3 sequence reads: CASSLNLGTETYEQYF. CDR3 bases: TGCGCCAGCAGCTTGAATTTGGGTACAGAGACTTACGAGCAGTACTTC.

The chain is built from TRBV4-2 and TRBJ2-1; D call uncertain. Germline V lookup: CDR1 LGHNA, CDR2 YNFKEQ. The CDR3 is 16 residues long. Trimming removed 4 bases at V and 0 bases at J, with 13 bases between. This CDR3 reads CASSPHPQRSYNEQFF. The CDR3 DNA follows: TGTGCCAGCAGCCCACACCCACAGCGCTCCTACAATGAGCAGTTCTTC.

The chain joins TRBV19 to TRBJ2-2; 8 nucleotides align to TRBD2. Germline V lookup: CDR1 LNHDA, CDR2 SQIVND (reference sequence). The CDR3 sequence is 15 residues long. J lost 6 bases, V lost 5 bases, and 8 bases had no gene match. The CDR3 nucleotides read TGTGCCAGTAGTTTAGGGCGGGAGGCGTCCGGGGAGCTGTTTTTT. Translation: CASSLGREASGELFF.

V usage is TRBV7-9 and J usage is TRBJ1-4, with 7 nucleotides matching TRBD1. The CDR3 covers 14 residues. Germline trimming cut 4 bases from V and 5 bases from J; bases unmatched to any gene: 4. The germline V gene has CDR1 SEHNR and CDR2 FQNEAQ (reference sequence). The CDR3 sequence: CASSSIQGNEKLFF. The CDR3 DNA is TGTGCCAGCAGCTCAATACAGGGGAATGAAAAACTGTTTTTT.

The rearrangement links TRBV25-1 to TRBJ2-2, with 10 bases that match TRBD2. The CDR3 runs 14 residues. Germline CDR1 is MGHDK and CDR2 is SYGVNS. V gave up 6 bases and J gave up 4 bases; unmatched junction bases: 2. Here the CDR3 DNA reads TGTGCCAGCAGCGGACTAGCGGCCACCGGGGAGCTGTTTTTT. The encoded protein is CASSGLAATGELFF.

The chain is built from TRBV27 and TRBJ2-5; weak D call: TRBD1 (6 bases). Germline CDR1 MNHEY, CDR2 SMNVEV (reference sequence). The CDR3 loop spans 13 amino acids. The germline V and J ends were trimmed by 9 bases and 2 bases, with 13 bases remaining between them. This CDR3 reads CARKQGGQETQYF. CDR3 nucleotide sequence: TGTGCCAGGAAACAGGGTGGACAAGAGACCCAGTACTTC.

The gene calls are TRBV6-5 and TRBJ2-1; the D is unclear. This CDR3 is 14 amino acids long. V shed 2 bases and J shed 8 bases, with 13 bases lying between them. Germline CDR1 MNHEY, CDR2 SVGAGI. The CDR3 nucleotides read TGTGCCAGCAGTTACCCCGTTAGTGCAGATGAGCAGTTCTTC. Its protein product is CASSYPVSADEQFF.

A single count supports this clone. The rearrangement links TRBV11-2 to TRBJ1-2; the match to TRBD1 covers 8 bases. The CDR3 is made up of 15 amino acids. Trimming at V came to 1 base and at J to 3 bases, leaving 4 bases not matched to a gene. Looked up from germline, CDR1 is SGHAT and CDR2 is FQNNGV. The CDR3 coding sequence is TGTGCCAGCAGCTTAGCCGCGGGACAGGACTATGGCTACACCTTC. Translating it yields CASSLAAGQDYGYTF.

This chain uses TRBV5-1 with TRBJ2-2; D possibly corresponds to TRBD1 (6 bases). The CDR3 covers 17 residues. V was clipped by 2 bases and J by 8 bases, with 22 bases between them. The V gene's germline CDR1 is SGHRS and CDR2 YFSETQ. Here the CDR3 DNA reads TGCGCCAGCAGCTTAACCCACCGTGACCAGGGGTTTGGGGAGCTGTTTTTT. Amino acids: CASSLTHRDQGFGELFF.

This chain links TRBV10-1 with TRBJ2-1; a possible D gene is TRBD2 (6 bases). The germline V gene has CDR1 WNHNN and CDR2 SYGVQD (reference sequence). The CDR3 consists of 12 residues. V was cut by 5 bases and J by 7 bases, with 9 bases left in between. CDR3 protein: CASSRTTNEQFF. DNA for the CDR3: TGCGCCAGCAGTCGGACTACGAATGAGCAGTTCTTC.

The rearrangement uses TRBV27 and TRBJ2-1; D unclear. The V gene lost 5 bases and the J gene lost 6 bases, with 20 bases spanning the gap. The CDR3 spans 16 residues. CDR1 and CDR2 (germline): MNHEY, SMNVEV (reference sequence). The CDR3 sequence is CASSQERIVFGNEQFF. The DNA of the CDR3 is TGTGCCAGCAGTCAGGAGAGAATCGTTTTTGGCAATGAGCAGTTCTTC.

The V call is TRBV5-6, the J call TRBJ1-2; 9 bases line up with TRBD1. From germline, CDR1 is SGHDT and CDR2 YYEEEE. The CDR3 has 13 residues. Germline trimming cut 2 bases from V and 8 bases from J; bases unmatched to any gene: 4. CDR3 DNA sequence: TGTGCCAGCAGCTTCTGGGACAGGGTCGGCTACACCTTC. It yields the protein CASSFWDRVGYTF.

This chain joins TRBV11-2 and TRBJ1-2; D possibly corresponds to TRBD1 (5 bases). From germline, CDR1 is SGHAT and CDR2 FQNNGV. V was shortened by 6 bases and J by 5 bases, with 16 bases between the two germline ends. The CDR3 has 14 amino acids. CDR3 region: CASSPIGQIYGYTF. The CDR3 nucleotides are TGTGCCAGCAGTCCCATAGGACAAATATATGGCTACACCTTC.

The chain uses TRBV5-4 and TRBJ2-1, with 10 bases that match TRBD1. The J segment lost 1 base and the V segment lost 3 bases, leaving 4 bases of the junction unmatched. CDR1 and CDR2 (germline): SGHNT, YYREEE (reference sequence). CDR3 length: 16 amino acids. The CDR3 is CASSYPDRGSYNEQFF. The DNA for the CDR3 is TGTGCCAGCAGCTATCCGGACAGGGGGTCCTACAATGAGCAGTTCTTC. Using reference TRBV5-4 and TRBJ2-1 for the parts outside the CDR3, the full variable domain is ETGVTQSPTHLIKTRGQQVTLRCSSQSGHNTVSWYQQALGQGPQFIFQYYREEENGRGNFPPRFSGLQFPNYSSELNVNALELDDSALYLCASSYPDRGSYNEQFFGPGTRLTVL.

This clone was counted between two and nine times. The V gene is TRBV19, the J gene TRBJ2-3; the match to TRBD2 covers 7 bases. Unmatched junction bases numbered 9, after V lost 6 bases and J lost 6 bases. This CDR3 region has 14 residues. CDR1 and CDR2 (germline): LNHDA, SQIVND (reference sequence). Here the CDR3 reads CASRARGGSDTQYF. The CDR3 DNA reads TGTGCCAGTAGGGCGAGGGGAGGGTCTGATACGCAGTATTTT.

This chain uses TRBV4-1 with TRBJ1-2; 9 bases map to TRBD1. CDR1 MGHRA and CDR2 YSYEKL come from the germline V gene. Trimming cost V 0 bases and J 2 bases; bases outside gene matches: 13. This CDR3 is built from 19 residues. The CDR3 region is CASSQEPRDRVSTNYGYTF. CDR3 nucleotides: TGCGCCAGCAGCCAAGAACCCCGGGACAGGGTTAGTACCAACTATGGCTACACCTTC.

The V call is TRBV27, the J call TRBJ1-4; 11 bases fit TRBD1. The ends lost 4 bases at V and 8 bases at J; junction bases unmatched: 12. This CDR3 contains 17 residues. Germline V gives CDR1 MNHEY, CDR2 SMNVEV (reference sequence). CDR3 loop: CASSSHFGQGAEEKLFF. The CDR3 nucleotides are TGTGCCAGCAGTTCGCATTTCGGACAGGGGGCTGAGGAAAAACTGTTTTTT.